This TCR beta chain was captured in a study of blood T cell repertoires in COVID-19. Repertoires were generated with immunoSEQ multiplex PCR, while TCRdb's copy carries only in-frame clones and drops some. Here the sample spans 210,000 or so clones, around 80% being singletons. The V and J ends lost 2 bases and 7 bases, in that order; junction bases with no gene match: 4. Germline values: CDR1 KGHSH, CDR2 LQKENI. This CDR3 region has 15 residues. This receptor was identified in a human donor in a cohort sampled during active COVID-19. The sample comprised peripheral blood. The V call is TRBV18, the J call TRBJ1-5, with TRBD1 matching over 11 bases. The CDR3 reads CASSPRTGGEQPQHF. The CDR3 DNA follows: TGTGCCAGCTCACCAAGGACAGGGGGCGAACAGCCCCAGCATTTT.